The 20 T cell receptor beta chains given below trace back to one sample, sequenced in a study of siplizumab effects on memory and regulatory T cells. Clones were read by immunoSEQ multiplex PCR, and TCRdb kept only the in-frame ones, dropping some. The sample records 94,000 or so clones, roughly 93% being singletons. Source material: CD8+ T cells sorted from blood. The receptors come from a human donor in good health.

The V gene is TRBV5-6, the J gene TRBJ2-1; possibly TRBD2 for D (5 bases). Germline values: CDR1 SGHDT, CDR2 YYEEEE. The CDR3 is 14 amino acids. V gave up 4 bases and J gave up 5 bases, with 13 bases separating them. The CDR3 spells CASSGLPGDNEQFF. The CDR3 DNA follows: TGTGCCAGCAGCGGACTGCCCGGGGACAATGAGCAGTTCTTC.

The chain has TRBV9 and TRBJ1-1; TRBD1 is a possible D gene (5 bases). The CDR3 runs 13 residues. Germline CDR1 SGDLS, CDR2 YYNGEE. Trimming removed 2 bases from V and 5 bases from J, with 10 bases in between. The CDR3 spells CASSVGGPTEAFF. In nucleotides, the CDR3 is TGTGCCAGCAGCGTTGGGGGACCAACTGAAGCTTTCTTT.

The chain has TRBV18 and TRBJ1-2, with no clear D. Germline lookup yields CDR1 KGHSH and CDR2 LQKENI. Deletions cut 6 bases from V and 2 bases from J, with 7 bases between. This CDR3 has 12 amino acids. As DNA, the CDR3 is TGTGCCAGCTCGTGGGAGAACTATGGCTACACCTTC. Residues: CASSWENYGYTF.

The chain combines TRBV5-6 with TRBJ2-7; TRBD1 or TRBD2 may be the D gene (5 bases each). Trimming shortened V by 7 bases and J by 7 bases, and 18 bases separated the two germline ends. Looked up from germline, CDR1 is SGHDT and CDR2 is YYEEEE. This CDR3 is 13 amino acids long. Here the CDR3 reads CASVGAQPGEQYF. DNA of the CDR3: TGTGCCAGCGTCGGGGCCCAACCCGGGGAGCAGTACTTC.

The V and J genes are TRBV13 and TRBJ2-3; D not certain. The V end lost 1 base, the J end lost 3 bases, and 5 bases lay between the germline ends. Germline V gene lookup returns CDR1 PRHDT and CDR2 FYEKMQ (reference sequence). This CDR3 spans 13 amino acids. The CDR3 protein is CASSLAMTDTQYF. CDR3 nucleotide sequence: TGTGCCAGCAGCTTAGCCATGACAGATACGCAGTATTTT.

J is TRBJ2-1 and V is TRBV11-2; 10 nucleotides match TRBD2. The CDR3 contains 16 residues. In germline, CDR1 is SGHAT, CDR2 FQNNGV. V lost 5 bases to trimming and J lost 7 bases; unmatched junction nucleotides: 11. In DNA, the CDR3 is TGTGCCAGCAGCCCTCCACTAGCGGGAACGACGAATGAGCAGTTCTTC. Amino acid sequence: CASSPPLAGTTNEQFF.

The genes are TRBV27 and TRBJ1-5; perhaps TRBD1 as D (5 bases). CDR3 size: 14 residues. Germline V lookup: CDR1 MNHEY, CDR2 SMNVEV (reference sequence). The V gene lost 5 bases and the J gene lost 6 bases, with 14 bases spanning the gap. CDR3: CASSVRESGQPQHF. CDR3 nucleotides: TGTGCCAGCAGTGTCAGGGAGTCCGGTCAGCCCCAGCATTTT.

The chain recombines TRBV10-2 with TRBJ1-5, with D unclear. There are 14 residues in the CDR3. Trimming stripped 2 bases from V and 0 bases from J, with 5 bases between. Germline V gene data show CDR1 as WSHSY and CDR2 as SAAADI. CDR3 loop: CASSEGDSNQPQHF. In DNA, the CDR3 is TGCGCCAGCAGTGAGGGCGATAGCAATCAGCCCCAGCATTTT.

The chain links TRBV7-9 to TRBJ2-3; 11 bases agree with TRBD2. This CDR3 has 15 amino acids. Germline V lookup: CDR1 SEHNR, CDR2 FQNEAQ (reference sequence). V was clipped by 5 bases and J by 1 base; unmatched bases: 2. DNA of the CDR3: TGTGCCAGCAGCACACTAGCGGGGGGCACAGATACGCAGTATTTT. As protein: CASSTLAGGTDTQYF.

This sequence joins TRBV9 and TRBJ2-7, with D unclear. The length of the CDR3 is 13 residues. The V and J ends lost 1 base and 2 bases respectively, with 7 bases between them. Germline V gene lookup returns CDR1 SGDLS and CDR2 YYNGEE. CDR3 sequence: CASSVFRAYEQYF. Here the CDR3 DNA reads TGTGCCAGCAGCGTATTTCGAGCCTACGAGCAGTACTTC.

The V and J genes are TRBV30 and TRBJ1-1; 8 bases are a match to TRBD1. V gave up 4 bases and J gave up 5 bases; unmatched junction bases: 9. The CDR3 totals 14 residues. Germline values: CDR1 GTSNPN, CDR2 SVGIG (reference sequence). As DNA, the CDR3 is TGTGCCTGGACCACCGGACAGGGAGATACTGAAGCTTTCTTT. Encoded protein: CAWTTGQGDTEAFF.

The chain couples TRBV9 to TRBJ2-2; no definite D call. Trimming removed 0 bases from V and 1 base from J, with 4 bases in between. Per germline, CDR1 SGDLS and CDR2 YYNGEE. The CDR3 extends over 14 amino acids. CDR3 amino acids: CASSVDGNTGELFF. CDR3 nucleotide sequence: TGTGCCAGCAGCGTAGACGGGAACACCGGGGAGCTGTTTTTT.

Of note for this clone: Relative to the germline gene, one junction end is altered; a read error may explain this. This chain joins TRBV7-7 and TRBJ2-7, with 11 bases identical to TRBD2. This CDR3 is built from 14 residues. Germline CDR1 and CDR2: SSHAT and FNYEAQ (reference sequence). The CDR3, as DNA: TGTGCTAGCAGCCCAGGGACTAGCGGCTACGAGCAGTACTTC. Translation: CASSPGTSGYEQYF.

The J gene is TRBJ2-7, the V gene TRBV9; 8 bases align to TRBD2. The CDR3 has 15 amino acids. V was clipped by 3 bases and J by 3 bases; unmatched bases: 8. CDR1 and CDR2 (germline): SGDLS, YYNGEE. The CDR3 loop reads CASSAVAGTCYEQYF. As DNA, the CDR3 is TGTGCCAGCAGCGCCGTAGCGGGAACTTGCTACGAGCAGTACTTC. Combining the CDR3 with reference TRBV9 and TRBJ2-7 gives the whole variable domain DSGVTQTPKHLITATGQRVTLRCSPRSGDLSVYWYQQSLDQGLQFLIQYYNGEERAKGNILERFSAQQFPDLHSELNLSSLELGDSALYFCASSAVAGTCYEQYFGPGTRLTVT.

V usage is TRBV16 and J usage is TRBJ2-1; 9 positions match TRBD1. The length of the CDR3 is 17 residues. The germline gives CDR1 KGHSY, CDR2 FQNENV. V trimming: 2 bases; J trimming: 3 bases; junction bases outside the gene matches: 8. This chain's CDR3 is CASSQGTGSGVYNEQFF. The CDR3 coding sequence is TGTGCCAGCAGCCAAGGGACAGGGTCTGGGGTCTACAATGAGCAGTTCTTC.

The chain links TRBV6-5 to TRBJ2-7; D might be TRBD2 (6 bases). Germline V gene sequence: CDR1 MNHEY, CDR2 SVGAGI. V shed 6 bases and J shed 3 bases, with 15 bases lying between them. This CDR3 is 14 amino acids long. The CDR3 nucleotides are TGTGCCAGCAGCACCGGGACTGAAGTCTACGAGCAGTACTTC. This gives the protein CASSTGTEVYEQYF.

The chain carries TRBV6-1 and TRBJ1-5, with D unclear. The germline V gene has CDR1 MNHNS and CDR2 SASEGT. V lost 4 bases and J 1 base, leaving 11 bases between the germline ends. The CDR3 is made up of 15 amino acids. DNA for the CDR3: TGTGCCAGCAGTGCGGAACAGAGGAGCAATCAGCCCCAGCATTTT. Translation gives CASSAEQRSNQPQHF.

The V and J genes are TRBV7-9 and TRBJ1-1; D is ambiguous. The V end lost 4 bases, the J end lost 10 bases, and 10 bases lay between the germline ends. Germline V lookup: CDR1 SEHNR, CDR2 FQNEAQ (reference sequence). The CDR3 is 11 amino acids. In DNA, the CDR3 is TGTGCCAGCAGCTCTGGACCGGGAGCTTTCTTT. Protein sequence: CASSSGPGAFF.

This chain connects TRBV13 to TRBJ1-6, with a weak D call TRBD1 (5 bases). Between the trimmed V and J ends, which lost 3 bases and 8 bases, there was a span of 11 bases. CDR1 PRHDT and CDR2 FYEKMQ come from the germline V gene (reference sequence). The CDR3 is 14 residues long. CDR3 amino acids: CASSLGPGYSPLHF. The CDR3 DNA follows: TGTGCCAGCAGCTTGGGGCCGGGTTATTCACCCCTCCACTTT.

This chain links TRBV19 with TRBJ1-5, with 11 nucleotides matching TRBD1. V shed 5 bases, J shed 1 base, and the junction held 1 base outside the gene matches. The CDR3 is 15 amino acids. Germline V gives CDR1 LNHDA, CDR2 SQIVND (reference sequence). The CDR3 reads CASSGTGGSNQPQHF. Here the CDR3 DNA reads TGTGCCAGTAGTGGGACAGGGGGGAGCAATCAGCCCCAGCATTTT.